This TCR beta chain derives from a study of tumor-infiltrating lymphocytes in localized non-small cell lung cancer. Profiled with immunoSEQ multiplex PCR; TCRdb holds only in-frame clones, not every one. The data contain 15,000 or so clones, around 85% of them singletons. CDR3 length: 20 amino acids. CDR1 is SGHVS, CDR2 FQNEAQ, per germline. Trimming stripped 4 bases from V and 1 base from J, with 26 bases between. The sequence derives from a human donor with non-small cell lung cancer. Material: lung tumor tissue. The chain couples TRBV7-8 to TRBJ2-4; maybe TRBD2 (6 bases). The CDR3 loop reads CASSYRGGEYFLDAKNIQYF. CDR3 bases: TGTGCCAGCAGCTACCGTGGAGGGGAATATTTTCTCGACGCCAAAAACATTCAGTACTTC. Full variable domain (missing parts from reference TRBV7-8 and TRBJ2-4): GAGVSQSPRYKVAKRGQDVALRCDPISGHVSLFWYQQALGQGPEFLTYFQNEAQLDKSGLPSDRFFAERPEGSVSTLKIQRTQQEDSAVYLCASSYRGGEYFLDAKNIQYFGAGTRLSVL.